The 3 T cell receptor beta chains in this list originate from one sample, sequenced in a study of blood T cell repertoires in COVID-19 (TCRdb year 2020). The receptor library was made with the immunoSEQ multiplex PCR assay. TCRdb limited this immuneACCESS table to in-frame rearrangements with V and J called. A share of clones is missing; checked studies link under half to unresolved V genes, and the rest is unexplained. A total of around 280,000 clones appear in this sample, approximately 84% of them only once. The ten largest make up less than 2.5% of the sample. The sequencing input was peripheral blood. These receptors originate from a young woman who had recovered from COVID-19.

This chain connects TRBV9 to TRBJ2-7, with D possibly TRBD1 on 6 matching bases. This CDR3 is 14 amino acids long. Between the trimmed V and J ends, which lost 3 bases and 5 bases, there was a span of 15 bases. Germline V gives CDR1 SGDLS, CDR2 YYNGEE. The CDR3 coding sequence is TGTGCCAGCAGCGGCGGCACAGGGTACGACGAGCAGTACTTC. It codes for CASSGGTGYDEQYF.

Notes on this clone: The same CDR3 is also encoded by other DNA sequences in this sample. J is TRBJ2-5 and V is TRBV3-1 (or the pseudogene TRBV3-2), with 11 bases fitting TRBD1. Germline V CDR1 and CDR2: LGHDT, YNNKEL (reference sequence). The CDR3 has 15 amino acids. J lost 5 bases, V lost 2 bases, and 4 bases had no gene match. The chain's CDR3 is CASSQWTGGEETQYF. CDR3 DNA sequence: TGTGCCAGCAGCCAATGGACAGGGGGCGAGGAGACCCAGTACTTC.

V is TRBV5-6 and J is TRBJ1-1; weak D call: TRBD1 (6 bases). CDR1 and CDR2 (germline): SGHDT, YYEEEE. V was cut by 0 bases and J by 4 bases, with 10 bases left in between. The CDR3 has 14 amino acids. The CDR3 nucleotides read TGTGCCAGCAGCTTGGAGGGAGGGGGCACTGAAGCTTTCTTT. Its protein is CASSLEGGGTEAFF.